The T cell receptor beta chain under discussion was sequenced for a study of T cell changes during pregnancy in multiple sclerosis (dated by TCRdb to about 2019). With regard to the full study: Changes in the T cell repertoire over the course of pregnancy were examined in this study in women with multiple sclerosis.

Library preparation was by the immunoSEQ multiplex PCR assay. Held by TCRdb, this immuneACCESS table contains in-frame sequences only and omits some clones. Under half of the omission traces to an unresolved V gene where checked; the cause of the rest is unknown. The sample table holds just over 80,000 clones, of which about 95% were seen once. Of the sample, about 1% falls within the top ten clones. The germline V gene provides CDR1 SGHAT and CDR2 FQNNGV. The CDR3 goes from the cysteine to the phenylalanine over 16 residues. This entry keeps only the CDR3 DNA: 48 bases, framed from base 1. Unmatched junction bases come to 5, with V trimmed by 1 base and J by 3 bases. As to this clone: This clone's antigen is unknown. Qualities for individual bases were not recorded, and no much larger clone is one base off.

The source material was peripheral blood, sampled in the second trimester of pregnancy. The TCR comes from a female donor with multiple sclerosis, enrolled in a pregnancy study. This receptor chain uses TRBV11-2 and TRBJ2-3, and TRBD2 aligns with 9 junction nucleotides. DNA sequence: TGTGCCAGCAGCTTAGTTGCGGGAGGGCAGACAGATACGCAGTATTTT. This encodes CASSLVAGGQTDTQYF.